This T cell receptor beta chain was profiled in a study of T cells in Graves' hyperthyroidism and ophthalmopathy. Germline trimming cut 6 bases from V and 5 bases from J; bases unmatched to any gene: 2. Per germline, CDR1 KGHDR and CDR2 SFDVKD. This CDR3 spans 12 amino acids. The definition of stable Graves' hyperthyroidism was no ophthalmopathy progression within 18 months. The patients, who ranged from 18 to 65 in age, presented with newly diagnosed hyperthyroidism lasting under 2 months. Investigators excluded patients with uncontrolled infection, other autoimmune disease, pregnancy or lactation. Thyroid ultrasound, orbital computed tomography, clinical symptoms, and serum thyroxine and TRAb underpinned diagnoses. RNA transcripts yielded amplified TCR beta CDR3 regions. HTBI primers were used for first-round RT-PCR of the TCR CDR3. TCRdb reprocessed the multiplex PCR reads with MiXCR, giving one entry per CDR3 protein. The table lists nearly 750,000 distinct CDR3 sequences, approximately 40% of them singletons.

The sequence derives from a woman between 35 and 50 years old with Graves' hyperthyroidism. The V gene is TRBV24-1, the J gene TRBJ2-5, with TRBD2 matching 7 bases. The sequenced material came from blood. The CDR3, as DNA: TGTGCCACCAGTACGCGGGGGGAGACCCAGTACTTC. Translating it yields CATSTRGETQYF.